These T cell receptor beta chains were read from a single sample in a study of blood T cell repertoires in COVID-19. TCRdb keeps only in-frame clones here, not all; method: immunoSEQ multiplex PCR. The sample holds around 260,000 clones; 75% to 90% are singletons and the top ten take 0.94%. Material for sequencing was peripheral blood. Source of these receptors: a woman between 35 and 50 years old who had recovered from COVID-19. Each CDR3 is given with its conserved first and last residue. Each record gives: V gene, CDR3 length, CDR3 protein.

>TRBV9|15
CASSVVSQVGYEQYF
>TRBV5-4|13
CATKAGGPNEQFF
>TRBV18|15
CASSPLAGDTGELFF
>TRBV5-8|16
CASSWRAVSGANVLTF
>TRBV25-1|15
CASRDGRLNTGELFF
>TRBV7-6|17
CASSLTYPAGGPEPQFF
>TRBV11-2|14
CASSLGAGQETQYF
>TRBV27|13
CASSFGDPYEQYF
>TRBV5-1|15
CASSRRGDSSDTQYF
>TRBV28|13
CASSPPPYNEQFF
>TRBV19|14
CASRRDTNTGELFF
>TRBV5-8|16
CASKTPGLAAYNEQFF
>TRBV12-3/TRBV12-4|12
CASSSTSNEQYF
>TRBV7-8|16
CASSLGQLMNGNTIYF
>TRBV4-1|15
CASSSSTGDSEKLFF
>TRBV7-7|15
CASSPGLAGSDEQFF
>TRBV11-2|13
CASSPVRTDTQYF
>TRBV9|16
CASSVAASGRPDTQYF
>TRBV7-9|16
CASSPAWASGKHEQYF
>TRBV11-2|17
CASRSIRPSGSTDTQYF
>TRBV5-4|16
CASSLAQPLSPDTQYF
>TRBV18|15
CASSQGQGTQETQYF
>TRBV6-1|15
CASSVAGGTYNEQFF
>TRBV28|12
CATAGGYNEQFF
>TRBV7-9|14
CASSLVSSNQPQHF
>TRBV29-1|12
CSVVLGGETQYF
>TRBV5-1|14
CASSQTSAKETQYF
>TRBV18|14
CASSAGGSYNEQFF
>TRBV6-1|15
CASSELAFPGNEQFF
>TRBV19|12
CAGGGPTGELFF
>TRBV27|13
CASSIDRGTEAFF
>TRBV19|15
CASSIYRSMNTEAFF
>TRBV6-5|13
CASSAGTGEGYTF
>TRBV25-1|15
CASSEFYSGANVLTF
>TRBV24-1|14
CATSDVQQGGEQYF
>TRBV10-3|14
CATRGSSNTGELFF
>TRBV19|18
CASSILRTSGRWDGELFF
>TRBV7-8|15
CASSLGTGGQETQYF
>TRBV6-2/TRBV6-3|17
CASSSRLTGGAAGELFF
>TRBV9|15
CASSVEEMWDNEQFF
>TRBV6-5|14
CASRDAGGNTEAFF
>TRBV7-9|14
CASSLAGIEDEQYF
>TRBV4-2|17
CASSQGLAGGSTDTQYF
>TRBV6-5|15
CASTSQGFNNQPQHF
>TRBV5-1|18
CASSLMGLAGPNTGELFF
>TRBV7-8|14
CASSLGLAAYEQYF
>TRBV19|13
CASSRTGGTEAFF
>TRBV5-4|13
CASSLEGGTEAFF
>TRBV2|11
CASLAGYEQYF
>TRBV30|12
CAWSVTGDEQYF
>TRBV6-5|14
CASSYTSVNSPLHF
>TRBV2|17
CASSALPSGSSRGEQFF
>TRBV24-1|14
CATSALAGRNEQFF
>TRBV2|14
CASSGVAGPYEQYF
>TRBV7-2|15
CASSPGLAGVETQYF
>TRBV5-1|15
CASTKQGQGNSPLHF
>TRBV2|11
CASSTAYEQYF
>TRBV4-1|18
CASSQDPGLAGDPDTQYF
>TRBV5-8|15
CASTRSALSSYEQYF